This T cell receptor (beta chain) comes out of a study of blood T cell repertoires in COVID-19. The CDR3 length is 14 residues. Trimming removed 0 bases at V and 11 bases at J, with 17 bases between. Germline CDR1 and CDR2: MNHEY and SMNVEV (reference sequence). Using immunoSEQ multiplex PCR, the repertoire was profiled, and TCRdb retains in-frame clones only, with some absent. This sample has fewer than 100,000 clones; around nine tenths occur once, and the top ten carry 15%. The clonotype originates from a human donor in a cohort sampled during active COVID-19. The sample taken for sequencing was peripheral blood. V gene TRBV27 combines with J gene TRBJ2-7; D not certain. CDR3 region: CASSLSRQALWEYF. Here the CDR3 DNA reads TGTGCCAGCAGTTTATCTAGGCAGGCCCTTTGGGAGTACTTC.